This TCR beta chain was retrieved from a study of blood T cell repertoires in COVID-19. About the research overall: Sites in the United States, Italy and Spain provided acute and convalescent COVID-19 samples.

Methods used by the authors: Using reference gene primer amplification, nucleated cell counts were estimated. This table comes from immunoSEQ multiplex PCR, and its TCRdb copy is limited to in-frame clones, with some not included. For V, J and clone size, that table is used; D and trimming come from the DNA. The profile shows about 250,000 clones, around four fifths of them singletons. Per germline, CDR1 KGHSH and CDR2 LQKENI. Trimming cost V 6 bases and J 2 bases, with 16 bases left between them. CDR3 length: 15 amino acids. The chain combines TRBV18 with TRBJ2-5, with D perhaps matching TRBD2 (6 bases). The sequence derives from a woman aged 60-70 years with active or convalescent COVID-19. The sequenced sample consisted of peripheral blood. CDR3 nucleotides: TGTGCCAGCTCCCGATTTGGGAGCGGGCAAGAGACCCAGTACTTC. Translation: CASSRFGSGQETQYF.